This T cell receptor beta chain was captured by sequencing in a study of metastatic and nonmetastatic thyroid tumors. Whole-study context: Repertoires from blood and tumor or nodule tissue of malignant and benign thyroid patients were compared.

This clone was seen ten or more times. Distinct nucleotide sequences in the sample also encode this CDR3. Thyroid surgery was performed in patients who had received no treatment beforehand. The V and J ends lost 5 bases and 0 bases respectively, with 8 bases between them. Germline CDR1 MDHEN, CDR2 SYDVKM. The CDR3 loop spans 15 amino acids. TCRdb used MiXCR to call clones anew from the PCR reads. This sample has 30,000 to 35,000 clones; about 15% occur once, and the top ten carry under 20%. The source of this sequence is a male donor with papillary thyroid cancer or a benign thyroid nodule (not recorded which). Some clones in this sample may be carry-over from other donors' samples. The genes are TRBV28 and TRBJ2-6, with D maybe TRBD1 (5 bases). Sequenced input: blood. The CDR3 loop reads CASSRDSSGANVLTF. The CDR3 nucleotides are TGTGCCAGCAGTAGAGACAGCTCTGGGGCCAACGTCCTGACTTTC.